This T cell receptor (beta chain) stems from a study of OX40 agonist ivuxolimab in advanced cancers. In the study overall: The costimulatory receptor OX40 (CD134) was targeted by ivuxolimab, a fully human IgG2 agonistic monoclonal antibody. Patients were allowed to have had prior anti-PD-1, anti-PD-L1 or anti-CTLA-4 therapy, and around 43% of the dose-escalation patients had been treated with checkpoint inhibitors. Intravenous ivuxolimab was administered to patients every 2 weeks at six dose levels: 0.01, 0.1, 0.3, 1.5, 3 and 10 mg/kg. Peripheral TCRbeta sequencing was intended to test whether TCR sequence diversity was altered and clonal T-cell expansion was caused by ivuxolimab. The monotherapy dose-escalation portion (N of about 50 patients) of the phase I ivuxolimab trial is reported in the paper. Partial responses were achieved by three dose-escalation patients, of whom one had hepatocellular carcinoma and two had cutaneous melanoma. Among the approximately 50 dose-escalation patients, about 20 had hepatocellular carcinoma, 15 or so melanoma, 9 renal cell carcinoma and 9 head and neck cancer. The dose-escalation cohort was over 70% male with a mean age of approximately 60 years, ranging from roughly 23 to 90. Beyond this particular receptor, the publication reports: In the 0.1-3.0 mg/kg groups, partial responders had among the lowest normalized peripheral clonal expansion, particularly in CD8+ T cells. Clonal expansion of both CD4+ and CD8+ blood T cells was observed from baseline to week 6 at doses 0.1 to 3.0 mg/kg. Antigen specificity was not determined for the clonally expanded peripheral T cells. After ivuxolimab, more expanded clones were found on average in CD8+ T cells than in CD4+ T cells. Low levels of normalized T-cell clonal expansion were also seen in some nonresponding patients.

Clipping removes 0 bases from V and 4 bases from J, with 10 as the unmatched junction base count. The CDR3 holds 17 amino acids from the cysteine to the phenylalanine. This entry keeps only the CDR3 DNA: 51 bases, framed from base 1. The germline V gene (reference sequence) yields LNHNV for CDR1 and YYDKDF for CDR2. Patients with autoimmune disease history or receiving systemic immunosuppression were excluded from the trial. Peripheral blood for TCR sequencing was drawn from every dose cohort at baseline, at cycle 4 day 1 and at cycle 7 day 1. The samples were taken from a phase I, first-in-human, multicenter, open-label dose-escalation trial of ivuxolimab. The trial enrolled adults with locally advanced or metastatic head and neck squamous cell, hepatocellular, melanoma or renal cell carcinoma. Before TCR sequencing, CD4+ T cells and CD8+ T cells were sorted from peripheral blood as separate populations.

Remarks on this clone: The target of this receptor is not known. No per-base quality is available; no much larger clone lies one base away.

Genomic DNA was isolated from the sorted cells so that the TCRbeta CDR3 region could be sequenced. The immunoSEQ Assay was used to sequence the TCRbeta CDR3 regions. The table comes from immuneACCESS by way of TCRdb, which keeps in-frame sequences with V and J called. Part of the clones is missing from these tables; in studies checked, under half for an unresolved V gene and the rest for unknown reasons. The sample table records over 80,000 clones; more than 85% of these occur just once. The ten largest make up roughly 1.1% of the sample. The sequences come from CD4+ or CD8+ T cells sorted from blood, collected in a trial of the OX40 agonist ivuxolimab. The chain employs TRBV15 and TRBJ2-7, and TRBD1 aligns with 9 junction nucleotides. The sequence derives from an adult with an advanced solid tumor such as melanoma, head and neck, liver or kidney cancer. CDR3 loop: CATSREGTGTGRYEQYF. Read as DNA, the sequence is TGTGCCACCAGCAGAGAAGGCACCGGGACAGGGAGGTACGAGCAGTACTTC.